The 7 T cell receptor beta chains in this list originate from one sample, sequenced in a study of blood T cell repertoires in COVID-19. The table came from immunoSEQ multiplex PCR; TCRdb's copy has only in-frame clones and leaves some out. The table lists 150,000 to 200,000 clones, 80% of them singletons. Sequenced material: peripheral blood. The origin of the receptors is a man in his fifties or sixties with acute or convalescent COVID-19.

The CDR3 spells CATSRDRTVVNQPQHF. In DNA form, the CDR3 reads TGTGCCACCAGCAGGGACCGGACAGTAGTCAATCAGCCCCAGCATTTT. The chain combines TRBV15 with TRBJ1-5; maybe TRBD1 (6 bases). Germline V gene sequence: CDR1 LNHNV, CDR2 YYDKDF (reference sequence). V was clipped by 3 bases and J by 3 bases, with 15 bases between them. CDR3 length: 16 amino acids. The full variable domain, its missing parts supplied by reference TRBV15 and TRBJ1-5, is DAMVIQNPRYQVTQFGKPVTLSCSQTLNHNVMYWYQQKSSQAPKLLFHYYDKDFNNEADTPDNFQSRRPNTSFCFLDIRSPGLGDTAMYLCATSRDRTVVNQPQHFGDGTRLSIL.

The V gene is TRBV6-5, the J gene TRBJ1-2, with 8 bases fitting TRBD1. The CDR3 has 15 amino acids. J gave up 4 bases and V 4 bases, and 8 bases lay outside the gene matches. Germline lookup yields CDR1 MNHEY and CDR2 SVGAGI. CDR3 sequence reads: CASSSSGQALYGYTF. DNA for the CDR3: TGTGCCAGCAGTTCCTCGGGACAGGCCCTCTATGGCTACACCTTC.

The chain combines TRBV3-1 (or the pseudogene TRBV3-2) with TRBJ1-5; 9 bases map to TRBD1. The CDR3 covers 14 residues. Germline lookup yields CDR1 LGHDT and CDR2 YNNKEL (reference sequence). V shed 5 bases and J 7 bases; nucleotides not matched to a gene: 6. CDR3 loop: CASSAQGARQPQHF. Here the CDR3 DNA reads TGTGCCAGCAGCGCACAGGGGGCCAGGCAGCCCCAGCATTTT.

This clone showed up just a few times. CDR3 bases: TGTGCCAGTAGCGAACAGGGGTACGAGCAGTACTTC. It translates to CASSEQGYEQYF. The gene calls are TRBV19 and TRBJ2-7, with 7 bases lining up with TRBD1. Germline V CDR1 and CDR2: LNHDA, SQIVND (reference sequence). With V trimmed by 6 bases and J by 4 bases, 3 bases remained unmatched. This CDR3 has 12 residues.

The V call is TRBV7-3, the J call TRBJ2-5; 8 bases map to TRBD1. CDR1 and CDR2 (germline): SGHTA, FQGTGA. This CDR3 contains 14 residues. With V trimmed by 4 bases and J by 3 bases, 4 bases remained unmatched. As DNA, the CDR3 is TGTGCCAGCAGCTCCGGACAGGGAAAAGAGACCCAGTACTTC. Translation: CASSSGQGKETQYF. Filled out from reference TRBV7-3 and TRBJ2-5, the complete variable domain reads GAGVSQTPSNKVTEKGKYVELRCDPISGHTALYWYRQSLGQGPEFLIYFQGTGAADDSGLPNDRFFAVRPEGSVSTLKIQRTERGDSAVYLCASSSGQGKETQYFGPGTRLLVL.

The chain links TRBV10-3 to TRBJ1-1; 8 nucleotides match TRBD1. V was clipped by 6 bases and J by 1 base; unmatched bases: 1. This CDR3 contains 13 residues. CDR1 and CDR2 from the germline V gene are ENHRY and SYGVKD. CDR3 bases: TGTGCCATCAGCGGGACAGGGAACACTGAAGCTTTCTTT. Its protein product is CAISGTGNTEAFF.

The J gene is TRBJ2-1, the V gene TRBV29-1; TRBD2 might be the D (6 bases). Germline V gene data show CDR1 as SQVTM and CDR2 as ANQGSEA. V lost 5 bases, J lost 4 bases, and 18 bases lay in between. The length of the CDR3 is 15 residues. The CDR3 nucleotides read TGCAGCGTTAGGCCCGGGGGTAGCGGTTACAATGAGCAGTTCTTC. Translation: CSVRPGGSGYNEQFF.